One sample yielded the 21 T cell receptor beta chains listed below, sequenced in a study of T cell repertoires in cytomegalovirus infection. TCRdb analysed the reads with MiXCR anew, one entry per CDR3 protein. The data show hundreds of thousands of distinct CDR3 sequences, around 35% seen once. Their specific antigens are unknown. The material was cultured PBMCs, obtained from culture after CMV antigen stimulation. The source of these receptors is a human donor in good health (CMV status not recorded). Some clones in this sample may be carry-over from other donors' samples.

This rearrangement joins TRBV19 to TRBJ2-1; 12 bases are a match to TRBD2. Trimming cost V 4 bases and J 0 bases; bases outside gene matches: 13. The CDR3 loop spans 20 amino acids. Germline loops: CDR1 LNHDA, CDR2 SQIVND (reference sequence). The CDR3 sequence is CASSTPPGLAGRSSYNEQFF. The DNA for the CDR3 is TGTGCCAGTAGTACGCCACCCGGACTAGCGGGACGGAGCTCCTACAATGAGCAGTTCTTC.

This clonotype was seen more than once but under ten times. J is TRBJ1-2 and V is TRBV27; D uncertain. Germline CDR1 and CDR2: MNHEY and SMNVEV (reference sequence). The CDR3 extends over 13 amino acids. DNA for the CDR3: TGTGCGGCCGGTCAGGCTTTGGTTGGTGGCTACACCTTC. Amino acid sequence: CAAGQALVGGYTF.

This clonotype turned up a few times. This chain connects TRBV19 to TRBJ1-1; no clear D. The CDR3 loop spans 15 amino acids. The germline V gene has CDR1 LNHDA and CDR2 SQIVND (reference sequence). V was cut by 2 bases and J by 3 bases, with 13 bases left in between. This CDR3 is CASSILWGGDTEAFF. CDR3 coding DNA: TGTGCCAGTAGTATACTATGGGGAGGTGACACTGAAGCTTTCTTT.

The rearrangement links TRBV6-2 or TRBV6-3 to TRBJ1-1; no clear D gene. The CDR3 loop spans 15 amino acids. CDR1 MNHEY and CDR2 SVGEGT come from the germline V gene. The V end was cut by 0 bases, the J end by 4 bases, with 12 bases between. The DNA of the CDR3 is TGTGCCAGCAGTTACTCGTTGAGTTCTAGCACTGAAGCTTTCTTT. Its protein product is CASSYSLSSSTEAFF.

The CDR3 DNA follows: TGTGCCAGCAGCTCAAGACCTAGCGCCCAAGAGACCCAGTACTTC. Residues: CASSSRPSAQETQYF. The rearrangement joins TRBV9 to TRBJ2-5; possible D gene TRBD2, 6 bases. This CDR3 spans 15 amino acids. CDR1 is SGDLS and CDR2 is YYNGEE in the germline V gene. Trimming took off 4 bases at V and 1 base at J, with 14 bases between the two ends.

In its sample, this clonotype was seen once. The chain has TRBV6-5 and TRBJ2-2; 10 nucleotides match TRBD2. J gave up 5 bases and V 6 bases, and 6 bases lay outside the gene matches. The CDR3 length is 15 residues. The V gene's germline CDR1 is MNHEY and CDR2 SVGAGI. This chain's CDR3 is CASRVNSGRTGELFF. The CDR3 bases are TGTGCCAGCAGGGTAAATAGCGGGAGGACCGGGGAGCTGTTTTTT.

For the CDR3, the DNA is TGTGCCAGCAGTTTTGCCAGGGAGGGGGCCTACGAGCAGTACTTC. This encodes CASSFAREGAYEQYF. The chain joins TRBV27 to TRBJ2-7, with D possibly matching TRBD2 (7 bases). The CDR3 contains 15 residues. Germline V gene lookup returns CDR1 MNHEY and CDR2 SMNVEV (reference sequence). The V end lost 3 bases, the J end lost 2 bases, and 14 bases lay between the germline ends.

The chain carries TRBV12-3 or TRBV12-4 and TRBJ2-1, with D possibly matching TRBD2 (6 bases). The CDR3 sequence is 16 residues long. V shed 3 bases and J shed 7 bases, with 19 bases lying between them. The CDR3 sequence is CASSFTGGERVNEQFF. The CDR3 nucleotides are TGTGCCAGCAGTTTCACCGGCGGGGAGCGTGTGAATGAGCAGTTCTTC.

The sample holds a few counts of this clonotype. The CDR3 sequence is CASSSPAGGPMSVEQFF. The DNA for the CDR3 is TGTGCCAGCAGTTCCCCAGCGGGAGGGCCTATGTCGGTTGAGCAGTTCTTC. The J gene is TRBJ2-1, the V gene TRBV27; 10 bases align to TRBD2. This CDR3 has 17 residues. J gave up 9 bases and V 4 bases, and 15 bases lay outside the gene matches. CDR1 is MNHEY, CDR2 SMNVEV, per germline (reference sequence).

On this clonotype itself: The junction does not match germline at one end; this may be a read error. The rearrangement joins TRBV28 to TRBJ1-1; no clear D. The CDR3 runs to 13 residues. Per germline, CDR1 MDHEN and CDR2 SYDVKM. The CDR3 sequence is CATSFFEVTEAFF. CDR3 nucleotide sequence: TGTGCCACCAGTTTTTTCGAGGTGACTGAAGCTTTCTTT.

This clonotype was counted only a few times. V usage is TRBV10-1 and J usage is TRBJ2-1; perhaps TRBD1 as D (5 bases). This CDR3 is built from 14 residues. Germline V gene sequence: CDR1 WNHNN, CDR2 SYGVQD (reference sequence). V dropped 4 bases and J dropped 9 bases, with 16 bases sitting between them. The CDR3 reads CASSASTLGVEQFF. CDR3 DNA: TGCGCCAGCAGTGCTTCGACCCTAGGGGTTGAGCAGTTCTTC.

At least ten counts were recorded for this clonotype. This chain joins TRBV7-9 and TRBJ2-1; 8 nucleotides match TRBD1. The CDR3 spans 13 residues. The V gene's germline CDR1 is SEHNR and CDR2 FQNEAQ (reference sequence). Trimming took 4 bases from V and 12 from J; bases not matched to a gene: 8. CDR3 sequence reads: CASSSRQGSSQFF. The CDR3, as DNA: TGTGCCAGCAGCTCCAGACAGGGGTCATCGCAGTTCTTC.

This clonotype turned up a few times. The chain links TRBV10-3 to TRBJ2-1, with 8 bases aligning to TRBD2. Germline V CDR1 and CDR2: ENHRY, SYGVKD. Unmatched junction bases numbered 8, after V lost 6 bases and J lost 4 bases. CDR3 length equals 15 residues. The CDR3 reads CAISSYTGGYNEQFF. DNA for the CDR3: TGTGCCATCAGCTCATACACGGGGGGGTACAATGAGCAGTTCTTC.

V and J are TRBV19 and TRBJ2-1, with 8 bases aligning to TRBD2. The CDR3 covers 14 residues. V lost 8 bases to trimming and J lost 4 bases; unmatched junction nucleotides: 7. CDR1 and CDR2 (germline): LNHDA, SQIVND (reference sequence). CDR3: CASGFSGTYNEQFF. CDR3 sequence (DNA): TGTGCCAGTGGGTTTAGCGGGACTTACAATGAGCAGTTCTTC.

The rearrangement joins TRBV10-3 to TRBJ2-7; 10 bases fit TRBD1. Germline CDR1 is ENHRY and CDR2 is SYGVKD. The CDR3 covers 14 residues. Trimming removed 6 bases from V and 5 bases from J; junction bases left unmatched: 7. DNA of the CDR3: TGTGCCATCAGGACGGGACAGGGGATCCACGAGCAGTACTTC. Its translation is CAIRTGQGIHEQYF.

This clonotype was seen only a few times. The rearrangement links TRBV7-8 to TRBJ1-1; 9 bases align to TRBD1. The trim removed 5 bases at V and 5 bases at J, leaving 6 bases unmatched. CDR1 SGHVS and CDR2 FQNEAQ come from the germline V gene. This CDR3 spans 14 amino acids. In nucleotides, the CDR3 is TGTGCCAGCAGCGTTGACAGGGGGGGAACTGAAGCTTTCTTT. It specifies CASSVDRGGTEAFF. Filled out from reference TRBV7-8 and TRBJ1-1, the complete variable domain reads GAGVSQSPRYKVAKRGQDVALRCDPISGHVSLFWYQQALGQGPEFLTYFQNEAQLDKSGLPSDRFFAERPEGSVSTLKIQRTQQEDSAVYLCASSVDRGGTEAFFGQGTRLTVV.

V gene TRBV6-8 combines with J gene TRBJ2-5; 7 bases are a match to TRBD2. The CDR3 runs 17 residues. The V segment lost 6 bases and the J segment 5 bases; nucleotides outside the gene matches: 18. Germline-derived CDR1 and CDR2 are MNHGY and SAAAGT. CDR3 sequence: CASSGIGGTAPWETQYF. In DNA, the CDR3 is TGTGCCAGCAGCGGTATCGGGGGGACTGCCCCGTGGGAGACCCAGTACTTC.

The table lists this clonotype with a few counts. CDR3 loop: CASSPGQVINEKLFF. In DNA form, the CDR3 reads TGTGCCAGCAGCCCCGGACAGGTGATTAATGAAAAACTGTTTTTT. The chain uses TRBV5-5 and TRBJ1-4, with 7 bases lining up with TRBD1. In germline, CDR1 is SGHKS, CDR2 YYEKEE (reference sequence). The CDR3 has 15 amino acids. Trimming at V came to 4 bases and at J to 4 bases, leaving 7 bases not matched to a gene.

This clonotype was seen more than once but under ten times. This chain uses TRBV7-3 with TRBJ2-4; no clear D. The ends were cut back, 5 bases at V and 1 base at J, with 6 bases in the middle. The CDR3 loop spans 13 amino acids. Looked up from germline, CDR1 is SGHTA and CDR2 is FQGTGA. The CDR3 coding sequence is TGTGCCAGCAGCGTCTCCGCCAAAAACATTCAGTACTTC. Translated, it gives CASSVSAKNIQYF.

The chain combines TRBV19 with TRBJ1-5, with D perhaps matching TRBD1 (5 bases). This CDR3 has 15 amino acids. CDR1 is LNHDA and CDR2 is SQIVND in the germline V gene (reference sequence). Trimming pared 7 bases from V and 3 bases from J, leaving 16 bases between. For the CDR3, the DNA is TGTGCCAGTAACGGGTGGGACTGGGCCAATCAGCCCCAGCATTTT. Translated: CASNGWDWANQPQHF.

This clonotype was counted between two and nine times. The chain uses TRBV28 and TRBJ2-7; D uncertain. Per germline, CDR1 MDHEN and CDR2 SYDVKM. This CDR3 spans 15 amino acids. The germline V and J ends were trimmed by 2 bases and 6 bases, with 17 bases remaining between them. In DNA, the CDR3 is TGTGCCAGCAGTTTACAGCTTACCATGGCCGGCGAGCAGTACTTC. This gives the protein CASSLQLTMAGEQYF.